Below, one T cell receptor beta chain is given with its context. Germline CDR1 is LNHNV and CDR2 is YYDKDF (reference sequence). This CDR3 has 15 amino acids. The germline V and J ends were trimmed by 0 bases and 5 bases, with 14 bases remaining between them. This sample stems from a study of blood T cell repertoires in COVID-19. In the authors' methods: Amplifying reference gene primers gave estimates of nucleated cell counts. The repertoire was sequenced with immunoSEQ multiplex PCR; TCRdb's copy has only in-frame clones and lacks some. V and J calls and clone size follow that table, whereas D and trimming were derived from the DNA. The data contain 200,000 to 300,000 clones, around 86% of them singletons.

The sequence was collected from a middle-aged woman who had recovered from COVID-19. Sequenced sample: peripheral blood. The chain carries TRBV15 and TRBJ2-7; TRBD1 is a possible D gene (6 bases). Written as DNA, the CDR3 is TGTGCCACCAGCAGAGATTATTCAGGGGCCCACGAGCAGTACTTC. It codes for CATSRDYSGAHEQYF.